What follows describes a single TCR beta chain. The data are from a study of blood T cell repertoires in COVID-19. The wider study: PBMCs, B-cell-depleted T cells, or T cells were the source of the cDNA or gDNA that made up the material.

Source study methods: Reference gene primers were amplified, and this amplification served to estimate nucleated cell counts. The assay was immunoSEQ multiplex PCR, and TCRdb's table has in-frame clones only and misses some. From that table come the V and J calls and clone size; the DNA was used to work out D and trimming. Here the sample spans under 95,000 clones, about 86% being singletons. V dropped 1 base and J dropped 5 bases, with 17 bases sitting between them. Germline V gene lookup returns CDR1 LGHDT and CDR2 YNNKEL (reference sequence). The length of the CDR3 is 16 residues. The chain employs TRBV3-1 (or the pseudogene TRBV3-2) and TRBJ1-1; tentative D call: TRBD1 (5 bases). Input material: peripheral blood. The clonotype was recovered from a woman of 80 years or more with acute or convalescent COVID-19. The chain's CDR3 is CASSQVQALKGTEAFF. The CDR3 nucleotides read TGTGCCAGCAGCCAAGTCCAGGCCCTCAAGGGGACTGAAGCTTTCTTT.